This T cell receptor (beta chain) was sequenced for a study of cytomegalovirus exposure and HLA in healthy donors. PCR employed 60 Vbeta and 13 Jbeta primers. Source study methods: In a later analysis, approximately 80 million unique TCR beta chains included roughly 11 million shared by two or more donors. The repertoire was sequenced with immunoSEQ multiplex PCR; TCRdb's copy has only in-frame clones and lacks some. V and J calls and clone size are given by that table; D and trimming were obtained from the DNA. In the table there are about 130,000 clones, 76% of which are singletons. On this clone: The antigen remains unidentified.

Per the germline V gene, CDR1 is MNHNS and CDR2 is SASEGT. The length of the CDR3 is 14 residues. Trimming removed 5 bases at V and 5 bases at J, with 15 bases between. Study conclusions and caveats: In a later analysis, HLA-C alleles had the fewest associated TCRs, DRB1 alleles the most. Overall, about 160 TCR beta chains were annotated as cytomegalovirus-associated.

This clonotype was sampled from a middle-aged man in good health and CMV-seronegative. Specimen: PBMCs. The chain couples TRBV6-1 to TRBJ2-5; tentatively, D is TRBD2 (6 bases). As DNA, the CDR3 is TGTGCCAGCAGTCCACTAGCCAGCTCGGAGACCCAGTACTTC. Translating it yields CASSPLASSETQYF.